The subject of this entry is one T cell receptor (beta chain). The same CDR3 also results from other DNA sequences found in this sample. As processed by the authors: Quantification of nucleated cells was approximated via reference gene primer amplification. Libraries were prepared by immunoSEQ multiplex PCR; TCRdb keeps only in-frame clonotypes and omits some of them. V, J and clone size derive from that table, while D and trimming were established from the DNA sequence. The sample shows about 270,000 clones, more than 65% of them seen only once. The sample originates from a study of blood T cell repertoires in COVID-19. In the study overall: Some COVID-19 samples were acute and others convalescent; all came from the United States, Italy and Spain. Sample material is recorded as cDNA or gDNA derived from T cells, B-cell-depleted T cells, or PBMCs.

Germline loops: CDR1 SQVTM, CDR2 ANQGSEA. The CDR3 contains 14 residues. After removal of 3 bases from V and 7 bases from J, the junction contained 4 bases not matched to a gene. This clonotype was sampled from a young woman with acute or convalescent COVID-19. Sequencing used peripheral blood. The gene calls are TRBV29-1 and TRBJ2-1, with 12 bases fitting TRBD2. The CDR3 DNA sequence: TGCAGCGTTGAGGGACTAGCGGGCCTAAATGAGCAGTTCTTC. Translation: CSVEGLAGLNEQFF.